These 32 T cell receptor beta chains came from one sample sequenced in a study of T cells in Graves' hyperthyroidism and ophthalmopathy. The TCR beta CDR3 regions underwent amplification using RNA transcripts as the source. With the HTBI primer set, the TCR CDR3 went through a first round of RT-PCR. TCRdb re-called the multiplex PCR reads through MiXCR, storing one row per CDR3 protein. The repertoire holds hundreds of thousands of distinct CDR3 sequences, with 15% to 20% as singletons. Material for sequencing was blood. Every receptor here comes from a woman aged 30 to 39 with Graves' hyperthyroidism.

This clonotype was seen a few times. This chain uses TRBV19 with TRBJ2-5, with a tentative D call TRBD1 (6 bases). CDR3 length: 15 residues. The germline V gene encodes CDR1 LNHDA and CDR2 SQIVND (reference sequence). Trimming cost V 4 bases and J 7 bases, with 19 bases left between them. Here the CDR3 DNA reads TGTGCCAGTAGTACTCCGGACAGCGCCTCAGCGACCCAGTACTTC. It encodes CASSTPDSASATQYF.

This clonotype showed up many times. V is TRBV28 and J is TRBJ1-2, with 10 bases matching TRBD1. J lost 4 bases, V lost 7 bases, and 6 bases had no gene match. The CDR3 length is 14 residues. The germline gives CDR1 MDHEN, CDR2 SYDVKM. CDR3 amino acids: CASIPGQGTYGYTF. CDR3 nucleotide sequence: TGTGCCAGCATCCCGGGACAGGGGACCTATGGCTACACCTTC.

The CDR3 spells CASSLSGSRVQETQYF. CDR3 nucleotides: TGTGCCAGCTCACTCAGCGGGAGTAGGGTCCAAGAGACCCAGTACTTC. V gene TRBV18 combines with J gene TRBJ2-5, with TRBD2 identical over 8 bases. CDR3 length equals 16 residues. V trimming: 4 bases; J trimming: 1 base; junction bases outside the gene matches: 8. The V gene's germline CDR1 is KGHSH and CDR2 LQKENI. The variable domain in full, with the rest retrieved from reference TRBV18 and TRBJ2-5, is NAGVMQNPRHLVRRRGQEARLRCSPMKGHSHVYWYRQLPEEGLKFMVYLQKENIIDESGMPKERFSAEFPKEGPSILRIQQVVRGDSAAYFCASSLSGSRVQETQYFGPGTRLLVL.

This clonotype has at least ten counts. The chain uses TRBV15 and TRBJ2-1; 10 bases match TRBD1. CDR1 and CDR2 (germline): LNHNV, YYDKDF (reference sequence). V shed 5 bases and J 3 bases; nucleotides not matched to a gene: 7. This CDR3 contains 16 residues. As DNA, the CDR3 is TGTGCCACCAGCCGAACGAGGGACAGGGGCTACAATGAGCAGTTCTTC. As protein: CATSRTRDRGYNEQFF.

V and J are TRBV18 and TRBJ2-1; possibly TRBD2 for D (6 bases). The germline gives CDR1 KGHSH, CDR2 LQKENI. Between the trimmed V and J ends, which lost 6 bases and 1 base, there was a span of 16 bases. The CDR3 runs to 16 residues. CDR3 coding DNA: TGTGCCAGCTCTCCCATTAGCGGACCGTCCTACAATGAGCAGTTCTTC. Residues: CASSPISGPSYNEQFF.

The chain carries TRBV20-1 and TRBJ2-7; D unresolved. The CDR3 has 15 amino acids. V shed 3 bases and J shed 3 bases, with 18 bases lying between them. Germline V gene data show CDR1 as DFQATT and CDR2 as SNEGSKA (reference sequence). Here the CDR3 DNA reads TGCAGTGCTAGGTCCGGCGACTCAATTATCTACGAGCAGTACTTC. Its protein product is CSARSGDSIIYEQYF.

This clonotype was counted at least ten times. V usage is TRBV18 and J usage is TRBJ2-1, with 8 bases aligning to TRBD1. This CDR3 has 14 residues. Trimming cost V 5 bases and J 8 bases; bases outside gene matches: 8. Germline loops: CDR1 KGHSH, CDR2 LQKENI. The CDR3 reads CASSSRTGSDEQFF. The DNA of the CDR3 is TGTGCCAGCTCATCGCGGACAGGGTCGGATGAGCAGTTCTTC.

This clonotype has at least ten counts. J is TRBJ2-7 and V is TRBV27; D not resolved. CDR1 is MNHEY and CDR2 is SMNVEV in the germline V gene (reference sequence). This CDR3 spans 14 amino acids. V was pared by 7 bases and J by 1 base, with 14 bases between. The CDR3 coding sequence is TGTGCCAGCACCCCTCGGCTGGATTCCTACGAGCAGTACTTC. Protein product: CASTPRLDSYEQYF.

This sequence joins TRBV20-1 and TRBJ2-3, with no clear D. V was pared by 4 bases and J by 5 bases, with 13 bases between. Looked up from germline, CDR1 is DFQATT and CDR2 is SNEGSKA (reference sequence). CDR3 length: 13 residues. CDR3 protein: CSAMKERLDTQYF. The CDR3 DNA sequence: TGCAGTGCTATGAAGGAAAGATTAGATACGCAGTATTTT.

This clonotype was observed many times. The chain recombines TRBV2 with TRBJ1-5; possible D gene TRBD1, 5 bases. Per germline, CDR1 SNHLY and CDR2 FYNNEI. The V end lost 4 bases, the J end lost 5 bases, and 15 bases lay between the germline ends. This CDR3 spans 15 amino acids. The CDR3 DNA is TGTGCCAGCAGTGGTAGCAGGGTAGTGGATCAGCCCCAGCATTTT. This codes for CASSGSRVVDQPQHF.

This clonotype appeared a few times. The CDR3 spells CASTSRAGGYGYTF. Written as DNA, the CDR3 is TGTGCCAGTACCTCCCGGGCCGGGGGGTATGGCTACACCTTC. The chain couples TRBV19 to TRBJ1-2; D is possibly TRBD1 (5 bases). The CDR3 spans 14 residues. From germline, CDR1 is LNHDA and CDR2 SQIVND (reference sequence). Trimming cost V 7 bases and J 5 bases, with 17 bases left between them.

In its sample, this clonotype was seen a few times. V is TRBV18 and J is TRBJ2-5; D uncertain. This CDR3 has 14 amino acids. Germline V CDR1 and CDR2: KGHSH, LQKENI. V shed 3 bases and J shed 3 bases, with 11 bases lying between them. The CDR3 loop reads CASSPPLNEETQYF. Written as DNA, the CDR3 is TGTGCCAGCTCACCTCCCCTTAACGAAGAGACCCAGTACTTC.

There are many counts of this clonotype. The chain links TRBV20-1 to TRBJ2-3; TRBD2 matches at 9 bases. The CDR3 totals 15 residues. Germline CDR1 is DFQATT and CDR2 is SNEGSKA (reference sequence). J gave up 5 bases and V 2 bases, and 8 bases lay outside the gene matches. The CDR3 is CSARSPGLALDTQYF. The CDR3 DNA follows: TGCAGTGCTAGATCTCCGGGACTAGCCTTAGATACGCAGTATTTT.

On this clonotype itself: A much larger clone differs from this one at a single base, so this may be a read error. This sequence joins TRBV7-9 and TRBJ1-1; TRBD1 is a possible D gene (6 bases). Germline V CDR1 and CDR2: SEHNR, FQNEAQ (reference sequence). This CDR3 is built from 15 residues. The CDR3 here is CASSFRDPRDTEAVF. CDR3 nucleotides: TGTGCCAGCAGCTTCCGGGACCCAAGGGACACTGAAGCTGTCTTT.

At least ten counts were recorded for this clonotype. The V and J genes are TRBV3-1 and TRBJ1-2; weak D call: TRBD1 (6 bases). Germline V gene sequence: CDR1 LGHDT, CDR2 YNNKEL (reference sequence). The germline V and J ends were trimmed by 2 bases and 6 bases, with 22 bases remaining between them. The CDR3 is 17 amino acids. The CDR3 DNA follows: TGTGCCAGCAGCCAAACCCTAATAGGGGGGAAAGGGAATGGCTACACCTTC. Its protein product is CASSQTLIGGKGNGYTF.

This clonotype has more than one count but fewer than ten. The rearrangement links TRBV27 to TRBJ2-7, with D possibly being TRBD1 or TRBD2 (5 bases each). The CDR3 runs to 13 residues. V was clipped by 4 bases and J by 2 bases, with 9 bases between them. The germline V gene has CDR1 MNHEY and CDR2 SMNVEV (reference sequence). For the CDR3, the DNA is TGTGCCAGCAGTTATCTGGGACCCTACGAGCAGTACTTC. Protein: CASSYLGPYEQYF.

This clonotype was observed a few times. This rearrangement joins TRBV5-1 to TRBJ1-6; no clear D gene. Germline V CDR1 and CDR2: SGHRS, YFSETQ. Trimming cost V 5 bases and J 7 bases, with 13 bases left between them. This CDR3 region has 14 residues. The CDR3 DNA reads TGCGCCAGCAGAAGGACTCAGAACAATTCACCCCTCCACTTT. This gives the protein CASRRTQNNSPLHF. The variable domain in full, completed from reference TRBV5-1 and TRBJ1-6, reads KAGVTQTPRYLIKTRGQQVTLSCSPISGHRSVSWYQQTPGQGLQFLFEYFSETQRNKGNFPGRFSGRQFSNSRSEMNVSTLELGDSALYLCASRRTQNNSPLHFGNGTRLTVT.

V is TRBV6-2 or TRBV6-3 and J is TRBJ2-3; D possibly corresponds to TRBD2 (5 bases). Germline V CDR1 and CDR2: MNHEY, SVGEGT. V lost 5 bases to trimming and J lost 1 base, with 10 bases between them. The CDR3 sequence is 14 residues long. The chain's CDR3 is CASSPDYRTDTQYF. CDR3 bases: TGTGCCAGCAGTCCCGACTACCGCACAGATACGCAGTATTTT.

Here the CDR3 reads CASSLTPDRVTF. The CDR3 bases are TGTGCCAGCAGCTTAACCCCGGACAGGGTCACCTTC. The chain carries TRBV13 and TRBJ1-2, with 8 bases matching TRBD1. Per germline, CDR1 PRHDT and CDR2 FYEKMQ (reference sequence). The CDR3 length is 12 residues. Germline trimming cut 2 bases from V and 13 bases from J; bases unmatched to any gene: 6.

Ten or more counts support this clonotype. This chain links TRBV20-1 with TRBJ1-3, with TRBD1 matching over 9 bases. Germline V gives CDR1 DFQATT, CDR2 SNEGSKA (reference sequence). The CDR3 contains 14 residues. V shed 5 bases, J shed 3 bases, and the junction held 5 bases outside the gene matches. The CDR3 sequence: CSALDRGSGNTIYF. CDR3 nucleotide sequence: TGCAGTGCTCTCGACAGGGGGAGTGGAAACACCATATATTTT.

This clonotype was observed at least ten times. The chain links TRBV28 to TRBJ2-7; D gene unclear. The V gene's germline CDR1 is MDHEN and CDR2 SYDVKM. CDR3 length: 12 amino acids. The V end was cut by 2 bases, the J end by 8 bases, with 10 bases between. The CDR3 loop reads CASSLMNMKQYF. The CDR3 DNA reads as TGTGCCAGCAGTTTAATGAATATGAAGCAGTACTTC. Supplemented by reference TRBV28 and TRBJ2-7, the full variable domain reads DVKVTQSSRYLVKRTGEKVFLECVQDMDHENMFWYRQDPGLGLRLIYFSYDVKMKEKGDIPEGYSVSREKKERFSLILESASTNQTSMYLCASSLMNMKQYFGPGTRLTVT.

In regard to this clonotype: Being one base from a much bigger clone, this may be a read error. The chain combines TRBV7-3 with TRBJ2-3; D unclear. This CDR3 contains 15 residues. The V and J ends lost 7 bases and 0 bases respectively, with 14 bases between them. Germline values: CDR1 SGHTA, CDR2 FQGTGA. CDR3 nucleotides: TGTGCCAGCAACGGTGACGTACCTAGCACAGATACGCAGTATTTT. Amino acid sequence: CASNGDVPSTDTQYF.

This clonotype was found a few times. The chain uses TRBV2 and TRBJ2-3; D not resolved. CDR1 and CDR2 from the germline V gene are SNHLY and FYNNEI. Between the trimmed V and J ends, which lost 6 bases and 3 bases, there was a span of 16 bases. The CDR3 has 15 amino acids. The CDR3 loop is CASSEPGPATDTQYF. The CDR3 nucleotides are TGTGCCAGCAGCGAACCGGGCCCAGCGACAGATACGCAGTATTTT. Full variable domain (rest looked up from reference TRBV2 and TRBJ2-3): EPEVTQTPSHQVTQMGQEVILRCVPISNHLYFYWYRQILGQKVEFLVSFYNNEISEKSEIFDDQFSVERPDGSNFTLKIRSTKLEDSAMYFCASSEPGPATDTQYFGPGTRLTVL.

This chain joins TRBV7-2 and TRBJ2-7; D tentatively reads TRBD1 or TRBD2 (6 bases each). The CDR3 length is 14 residues. The germline V gene has CDR1 SGHTA and CDR2 FQGNSA. Trimming took off 5 bases at V and 7 bases at J, with 18 bases between the two ends. The CDR3 sequence: CASSPRGRAVEQYF. CDR3 nucleotides: TGTGCCAGCAGCCCTCGGGGGCGGGCCGTTGAGCAGTACTTC.

There are many counts of this clonotype. The chain carries TRBV30 and TRBJ1-4; 7 bases are a match to TRBD1. This CDR3 is 15 amino acids long. With V trimmed by 1 base and J by 3 bases, 5 bases remained unmatched. The germline CDR1 and CDR2 sequences are GTSNPN and SVGIG (reference sequence). The CDR3 protein is CAWSATRGSNEKLFF. The DNA for the CDR3 is TGTGCCTGGAGTGCGACCAGGGGGTCTAATGAAAAACTGTTTTTT.

In its sample, this clonotype was seen a few times. The V gene is TRBV2, the J gene TRBJ1-2; no reliable D call. This CDR3 has 12 residues. Germline loops: CDR1 SNHLY, CDR2 FYNNEI. V dropped 6 bases and J dropped 6 bases, with 11 bases sitting between them. The CDR3 bases are TGTGCCAGCAGGACCCTTCGGCATGGCTACACCTTC. Translated: CASRTLRHGYTF.

The J gene is TRBJ2-1, the V gene TRBV4-2; 10 nucleotides align to TRBD2. Germline CDR1 LGHNA, CDR2 YNFKEQ. The V segment lost 4 bases and the J segment 6 bases; nucleotides outside the gene matches: 6. This CDR3 has 15 amino acids. CDR3: CASSRRTSGPNEQFF. Here the CDR3 DNA reads TGTGCCAGCAGCCGACGGACTAGCGGACCCAATGAGCAGTTCTTC.

This clonotype showed up just a few times. The rearrangement joins TRBV3-1 to TRBJ2-1, with 11 bases aligning to TRBD2. This CDR3 has 19 residues. Trimming cost V 2 bases and J 4 bases; bases outside gene matches: 13. Germline lookup yields CDR1 LGHDT and CDR2 YNNKEL (reference sequence). The CDR3 nucleotides read TGTGCCAGCAGCCAAACCATTTCGTTGGGACTAGCGGTTTACAATGAGCAGTTCTTC. It encodes CASSQTISLGLAVYNEQFF.

This clonotype was detected ten times or more. The rearrangement joins TRBV7-2 to TRBJ2-1; 9 nucleotides line up with TRBD2. The germline CDR1 and CDR2 sequences are SGHTA and FQGNSA. Losses at the gene ends were 2 bases for V and 7 bases for J; bases not matched to a gene: 18. The CDR3 loop spans 19 amino acids. CDR3 in amino acids: CASSLNPGALAGAWNEQFF. The CDR3 DNA sequence: TGTGCCAGCAGCTTAAACCCGGGGGCCTTAGCGGGAGCCTGGAATGAGCAGTTCTTC.

This clonotype was found many times. The chain is built from TRBV11-2 and TRBJ2-4, with D maybe TRBD2 (6 bases). CDR3 length: 15 amino acids. The V gene lost 5 bases and the J gene lost 7 bases, with 18 bases spanning the gap. Germline V CDR1 and CDR2: SGHAT, FQNNGV. CDR3 loop: CASSTSLWGVNIQYF. In DNA, the CDR3 is TGTGCCAGCAGCACTTCCCTTTGGGGGGTGAACATTCAGTACTTC.

The chain is built from TRBV10-3 and TRBJ1-1; 8 bases fit TRBD1. Germline CDR1 is ENHRY and CDR2 is SYGVKD. Germline trimming cut 9 bases from V and 1 base from J; bases unmatched to any gene: 4. CDR3 size: 13 residues. CDR3 coding DNA: TGTGCCATTGGACAGGGCGAGAACACTGAAGCTTTCTTT. Protein product: CAIGQGENTEAFF.

In its sample, this clonotype was seen many times. The chain links TRBV24-1 to TRBJ2-3; TRBD2 might be the D (5 bases). This CDR3 contains 13 residues. Trimming stripped 9 bases from V and 0 bases from J, with 9 bases between. The V gene's germline CDR1 is KGHDR and CDR2 SFDVKD. The CDR3 here is CATRGSSTDTQYF. The CDR3 DNA reads TGTGCCACCCGGGGATCGAGCACAGATACGCAGTATTTT.